Shown below are 32 T cell receptor beta chains from a single sample sequenced in a study of memory CD4+ T cells and cytomegalovirus serostatus. Profiling relied on immunoSEQ multiplex PCR, and the TCRdb table lists in-frame clones only, not all of them. The profile covers 55,000 to 60,000 clones, with 80% to 90% appearing a single time and about 0.95% taken by the ten largest. The sort gate was single viable CD3+CD4+CD8-CD45RO+ cells for memory CD4+ T cells. The material sequenced was memory CD4+ T cells from blood. The source of these receptors is an adult in good health and CMV-seronegative.

The V gene is TRBV5-1, the J gene TRBJ1-3; TRBD1 matches at 10 bases. CDR3 size: 15 residues. Germline V CDR1 and CDR2: SGHRS, YFSETQ. Unmatched junction bases numbered 4, after V lost 4 bases and J lost 3 bases. CDR3 DNA sequence: TGCGCCAGCAGCCCGGGACAGGGGATTGGAAACACCATATATTTT. It encodes CASSPGQGIGNTIYF.

V is TRBV7-3 and J is TRBJ2-3; no definite D call. V was trimmed by 5 bases and J by 3 bases, leaving 24 bases between them. This CDR3 has 18 amino acids. Per germline, CDR1 SGHTA and CDR2 FQGTGA. As DNA, the CDR3 is TGTGCCAGCAGCGGATATACCACAGCCGTCGACCCTACAGATACGCAGTATTTT. Protein: CASSGYTTAVDPTDTQYF.

This clone was seen just once. The chain recombines TRBV6-6 with TRBJ2-1; 7 bases are a match to TRBD1. Trimming cost V 10 bases and J 6 bases; bases outside gene matches: 12. CDR3 length: 14 amino acids. Germline V CDR1 and CDR2: MNHNY, SVGAGI (reference sequence). CDR3 protein: CATIQGLFLNEQFF. DNA for the CDR3: TGTGCCACCATACAGGGGTTATTCCTCAATGAGCAGTTCTTC.

Of note for this clone: Different DNA sequences within this sample yield the same CDR3. The V and J genes are TRBV10-2 and TRBJ1-2, with 7 bases lining up with TRBD1. This CDR3 has 13 residues. CDR1 and CDR2 from the germline V gene are WSHSY and SAAADI. Trimming cost V 4 bases and J 3 bases; bases outside gene matches: 2. The CDR3 sequence is CASSGTGDYGYTF. Here the CDR3 DNA reads TGCGCCAGCAGTGGAACAGGGGACTATGGCTACACCTTC.

The rearrangement links TRBV11-2 to TRBJ2-7; no clear D. The CDR3 runs to 10 residues. Trimming stripped 6 bases from V and 7 bases from J, with 7 bases between. Per germline, CDR1 SGHAT and CDR2 FQNNGV. The CDR3 DNA sequence: TGTGCCAGCAGTCAAATAGAGCAGTACTTC. This sequence encodes CASSQIEQYF. The full variable domain, completed using reference TRBV11-2 and TRBJ2-7, is EAGVAQSPRYKIIEKRQSVAFWCNPISGHATLYWYQQILGQGPKLLIQFQNNGVVDDSQLPKDRFSAERLKGVDSTLKIQPAKLEDSAVYLCASSQIEQYFGPGTRLTVT.

The chain employs TRBV6-6 and TRBJ2-5; 7 nucleotides match TRBD1. The J call is uncertain, as TRBJ2-7 better fits the DNA end. The CDR3 runs to 14 residues. Germline V CDR1 and CDR2: MNHNY, SVGAGI (reference sequence). The CDR3 here is CASIQTGRRYEQYF. The DNA of the CDR3 is TGTGCCAGCATCCAGACAGGGCGTCGTTACGAGCAGTACTTC.

V usage is TRBV19 and J usage is TRBJ1-1, with a possible D match to TRBD1 (6 bases). V lost 4 bases, J lost 4 bases, and 13 bases lay in between. The CDR3 contains 14 residues. The germline gives CDR1 LNHDA, CDR2 SQIVND (reference sequence). CDR3 bases: TGTGCCAGTAGTACCCAAGGGGGAAGCACTGAAGCTTTCTTT. Its protein product is CASSTQGGSTEAFF.

In DNA, the CDR3 is TGTGCCAGCAGTGACTCGCTCGCCGGGAGAGGCACCGGGGAGCTGTTTTTT. This encodes CASSDSLAGRGTGELFF. The gene calls are TRBV6-4 and TRBJ2-2, with a weak D call TRBD2 (6 bases). Looked up from germline, CDR1 is MRHNA and CDR2 is SNTAGT. V was shortened by 0 bases and J by 4 bases, with 15 bases between the two germline ends. CDR3 length: 17 residues.

This clone occurred once. The V gene is TRBV7-9, the J gene TRBJ2-7; 7 bases line up with TRBD1. The CDR3 contains 15 residues. V dropped 2 bases and J dropped 6; count of bases not matched to a gene: 10. Germline V CDR1 and CDR2: SEHNR, FQNEAQ (reference sequence). The CDR3 reads CASSLFLTGSAEQYF. CDR3 bases: TGTGCCAGCAGCTTATTCCTGACAGGGTCGGCCGAGCAGTACTTC.

The rearrangement links TRBV7-2 to TRBJ2-3; 10 bases map to TRBD1. The CDR3 is 15 amino acids. CDR1 and CDR2 (germline): SGHTA, FQGNSA. The trim removed 6 bases at V and 3 bases at J, leaving 6 bases unmatched. The CDR3 loop reads CASRPGDRGTDTQYF. CDR3 nucleotide sequence: TGTGCCAGCAGGCCAGGGGACAGGGGAACAGATACGCAGTATTTT.

The chain recombines TRBV25-1 with TRBJ2-7; 9 bases line up with TRBD1. The germline V gene encodes CDR1 MGHDK and CDR2 SYGVNS. This CDR3 is built from 14 residues. The J segment lost 0 bases and the V segment lost 6 bases, leaving 3 bases of the junction unmatched. The CDR3 loop reads CASRGTGSSYEQYF. CDR3 in DNA: TGTGCCAGCAGAGGGACAGGGAGCTCCTACGAGCAGTACTTC.

J is TRBJ1-2 and V is TRBV7-8; maybe TRBD1 (5 bases). The ends were cut back, 4 bases at V and 2 bases at J, with 14 bases in the middle. CDR3 size: 15 residues. Looked up from germline, CDR1 is SGHVS and CDR2 is FQNEAQ. The CDR3 here is CASSSRDRSNYGYTF. The CDR3 nucleotides read TGTGCCAGCAGCTCCCGGGACCGATCGAACTATGGCTACACCTTC.

This clone showed up just a few times. The rearrangement joins TRBV4-1 to TRBJ2-2; no firm D call. V was cut by 9 bases and J by 9 bases, with 11 bases left in between. In germline, CDR1 is MGHRA, CDR2 YSYEKL. The CDR3 has 11 amino acids. CDR3 in amino acids: CARVDIRELFF. CDR3 nucleotides: TGCGCCAGAGTAGATATCCGGGAGCTGTTTTTT.

The genes are TRBV18 and TRBJ1-5, with a tentative D call TRBD1 (5 bases). This CDR3 is 15 amino acids long. Trimming removed 6 bases at V and 2 bases at J, with 14 bases between. Per germline, CDR1 KGHSH and CDR2 LQKENI. As DNA, the CDR3 is TGTGCCAGCTCCAAAAGCGGGGGTGGCAATCAGCCCCAGCATTTT. The encoded protein is CASSKSGGGNQPQHF.

The chain links TRBV7-2 to TRBJ2-7, with D possibly being TRBD2 (6 bases). Deletions cut 1 base from V and 6 bases from J, with 10 bases between. Germline CDR1 SGHTA, CDR2 FQGNSA. CDR3 length: 13 residues. Written as DNA, the CDR3 is TGTGCCAGCAGCTTAGGCCTGGGGGGCGAGCAGTACTTC. Protein sequence: CASSLGLGGEQYF.

CDR3 DNA: TGTGCCAGCAACCAGGAGGGAACCGGGGAGCTGTTTTTT. This sequence encodes CASNQEGTGELFF. The rearrangement joins TRBV2 to TRBJ2-2, with a possible D match to TRBD2 (6 bases). The CDR3 consists of 13 residues. V shed 7 bases and J shed 5 bases, with 11 bases lying between them. Germline CDR1 and CDR2: SNHLY and FYNNEI.

The chain recombines TRBV7-8 with TRBJ2-6; no firm D call. Trimming stripped 1 base from V and 2 bases from J, with 6 bases between. Per germline, CDR1 SGHVS and CDR2 FQNEAQ. This CDR3 contains 15 residues. CDR3 protein: CASSLGSAGANVLTF. CDR3 in DNA: TGTGCCAGCAGCTTAGGAAGCGCTGGGGCCAACGTCCTGACTTTC.

V and J are TRBV10-3 and TRBJ2-5; unclear D gene. There are 13 residues in the CDR3. The germline V and J ends were trimmed by 7 bases and 3 bases, with 12 bases remaining between them. From germline, CDR1 is ENHRY and CDR2 SYGVKD. CDR3 in DNA: TGTGCCATCACGGCCCGGCAAGAAGAGACCCAGTACTTC. This codes for CAITARQEETQYF.

This clone was found once. The rearrangement uses TRBV6-5 and TRBJ1-3, with D unresolved. Deletions cut 5 bases from V and 3 bases from J, with 11 bases between. Looked up from germline, CDR1 is MNHEY and CDR2 is SVGAGI. The CDR3 is 14 residues long. CDR3 bases: TGTGCCAGCAGTCGGACGGTGGATGGAAACACCATATATTTT. Protein sequence: CASSRTVDGNTIYF.

This chain joins TRBV30 and TRBJ1-1, with D possibly matching TRBD1 (5 bases). This CDR3 has 11 amino acids. In germline, CDR1 is GTSNPN, CDR2 SVGIG (reference sequence). V lost 7 bases and J 3 bases, leaving 9 bases between the germline ends. Written as DNA, the CDR3 is TGTGCCTTCACAGGTTACACTGAAGCTTTCTTT. It codes for CAFTGYTEAFF.

This clone has only one observation. The chain combines TRBV14 with TRBJ1-4; D is unresolved. This CDR3 region has 12 residues. Germline loops: CDR1 SGHDN, CDR2 FVKESK. V was pared by 2 bases and J by 13 bases, with 11 bases between. CDR3 bases: TGTGCCAGCAGCCAATCGGCGGCGAGACTGTTTTTT. It encodes CASSQSAARLFF. The whole variable domain, remainder taken from reference TRBV14 and TRBJ1-4, is EAGVTQFPSHSVIEKGQTVTLRCDPISGHDNLYWYRRVMGKEIKFLLHFVKESKQDESGMPNNRFLAERTGGTYSTLKVQPAELEDSGVYFCASSQSAARLFFGSGTQLSVL.

In this sample, this clone turned up a few times. The chain carries TRBV19 and TRBJ2-5; D is unresolved. This CDR3 contains 14 residues. The germline V and J ends were trimmed by 6 bases and 4 bases, with 15 bases remaining between them. CDR1 is LNHDA, CDR2 SQIVND, per germline (reference sequence). The CDR3 DNA is TGTGCCAGTAGATCGGCCGGCGTCCGAGAGACCCAGTACTTC. Translation gives CASRSAGVRETQYF.

V gene TRBV7-9 combines with J gene TRBJ2-3, with TRBD2 matching 10 bases. Trimming cost V 3 bases and J 4 bases; bases outside gene matches: 4. Germline CDR1 reads SEHNR; CDR2 reads FQNEAQ (reference sequence). The CDR3 contains 15 residues. Written as DNA, the CDR3 is TGTGCCAGCAGCTTTAGCGGGAGGTTCGCAGATACGCAGTATTTT. Amino acids: CASSFSGRFADTQYF.

The chain combines TRBV7-8 with TRBJ2-3; D is uncertain. There are 13 residues in the CDR3. V lost 2 bases and J 3 bases, leaving 6 bases between the germline ends. From germline, CDR1 is SGHVS and CDR2 FQNEAQ. CDR3 region: CASSLSGTDTQYF. The CDR3, as DNA: TGTGCCAGCAGCTTATCTGGAACAGATACGCAGTATTTT.

The rearrangement joins TRBV27 to TRBJ1-2; TRBD1 is a possible D gene (5 bases). V lost 1 base and J 0 bases, leaving 18 bases between the germline ends. Germline loops: CDR1 MNHEY, CDR2 SMNVEV (reference sequence). The CDR3 has 18 amino acids. The CDR3 protein is CASSLYNLRDGSNYGYTF. CDR3 DNA sequence: TGTGCCAGCAGTTTATACAACCTTAGGGACGGATCTAACTATGGCTACACCTTC.

The rearrangement links TRBV29-1 to TRBJ1-5; weak D call: TRBD1 (6 bases). V was clipped by 4 bases and J by 4 bases, with 14 bases between them. The CDR3 is 14 amino acids. Germline values: CDR1 SQVTM, CDR2 ANQGSEA. The CDR3 DNA reads TGCAGCGTTGGGGGTGGGGGGCGGAATCAGCCCCAGCATTTT. It is translated as CSVGGGGRNQPQHF.

V and J are TRBV7-8 and TRBJ2-7; 9 nucleotides match TRBD1. V lost 3 bases and J lost 4; bases outside the gene matches: 7. Per the germline V gene, CDR1 is SGHVS and CDR2 is FQNEAQ. The CDR3 has 15 amino acids. For the CDR3, the DNA is TGTGCCAGCAGCTTTCGGGGACAGGGTGGGTACGAGCAGTACTTC. Protein sequence: CASSFRGQGGYEQYF. The complete variable domain, with remaining parts taken from reference TRBV7-8 and TRBJ2-7, reads GAGVSQSPRYKVAKRGQDVALRCDPISGHVSLFWYQQALGQGPEFLTYFQNEAQLDKSGLPSDRFFAERPEGSVSTLKIQRTQQEDSAVYLCASSFRGQGGYEQYFGPGTRLTVT.

This clone has more than one count but fewer than ten. This sequence joins TRBV1 and TRBJ1-2; the table's TRBD1 call for D was not verified on the DNA. TRBV1 corresponds to a pseudogene. The CDR3 extends over 13 amino acids. The CDR3 DNA is TGCACCAGCAGCCAGGACAGGGGGAATGGCTACACCTTC. Translation: CTSSQDRGNGYTF.

V is TRBV9 and J is TRBJ1-4; D is unclear. V gave up 3 bases and J gave up 4 bases, with 13 bases separating them. Germline V lookup: CDR1 SGDLS, CDR2 YYNGEE. This CDR3 comprises 15 residues. CDR3 loop: CASSAVDGFNEKLFF. The DNA for the CDR3 is TGTGCCAGCAGCGCAGTCGACGGATTTAATGAAAAACTGTTTTTT. The full variable domain, rest sourced from reference TRBV9 and TRBJ1-4, is DSGVTQTPKHLITATGQRVTLRCSPRSGDLSVYWYQQSLDQGLQFLIQYYNGEERAKGNILERFSAQQFPDLHSELNLSSLELGDSALYFCASSAVDGFNEKLFFGSGTQLSVL.

CDR3 DNA: TGTGCCAGTAGTCTCACAAGTAGCACTGAAGCTTTCTTT. Amino acids: CASSLTSSTEAFF. V is TRBV19 and J is TRBJ1-1; no firm D call. The germline V gene has CDR1 LNHDA and CDR2 SQIVND (reference sequence). V lost 5 bases and J lost 4, with 11 bases in between. This CDR3 is built from 13 residues. The whole variable domain, remainder taken from reference TRBV19 and TRBJ1-1, is DGGITQSPKYLFRKEGQNVTLSCEQNLNHDAMYWYRQDPGQGLRLIYYSQIVNDFQKGDIAEGYSVSREKKESFPLTVTSAQKNPTAFYLCASSLTSSTEAFFGQGTRLTVV.

This clone was counted only a few times. This sample also contains other DNA sequences that code for the same CDR3. This chain uses TRBV19 with TRBJ1-5, with 7 bases fitting TRBD1. The germline CDR1 and CDR2 sequences are LNHDA and SQIVND (reference sequence). The CDR3 covers 16 residues. The junction had 7 bases not matched to a gene; V was cut back by 5 bases and J by 0 bases. The CDR3 loop reads CASSPRQGNSNQPQHF. In DNA, the CDR3 is TGTGCCAGTAGTCCCAGACAGGGAAATAGCAATCAGCCCCAGCATTTT.

V and J are TRBV19 and TRBJ2-1; 9 bases match TRBD2. This CDR3 is 15 amino acids long. CDR1 is LNHDA, CDR2 SQIVND, per germline (reference sequence). The V and J ends lost 5 bases and 8 bases, in that order; junction bases with no gene match: 10. CDR3: CASSSRTSALHEQFF. CDR3 DNA: TGTGCCAGTAGTTCCCGGACTAGCGCATTGCATGAGCAGTTCTTC.